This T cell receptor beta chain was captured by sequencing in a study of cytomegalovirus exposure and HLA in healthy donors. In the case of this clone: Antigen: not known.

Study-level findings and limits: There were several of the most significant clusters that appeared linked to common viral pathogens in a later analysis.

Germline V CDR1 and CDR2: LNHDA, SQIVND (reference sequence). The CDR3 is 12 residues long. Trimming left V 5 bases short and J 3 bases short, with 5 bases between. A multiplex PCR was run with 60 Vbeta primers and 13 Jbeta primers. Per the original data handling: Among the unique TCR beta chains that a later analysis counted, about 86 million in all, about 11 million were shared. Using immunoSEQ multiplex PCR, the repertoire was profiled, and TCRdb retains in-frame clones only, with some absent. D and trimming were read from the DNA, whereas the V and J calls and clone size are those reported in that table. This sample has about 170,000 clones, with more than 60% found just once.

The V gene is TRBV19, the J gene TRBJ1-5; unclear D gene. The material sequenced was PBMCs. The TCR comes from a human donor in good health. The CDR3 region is CASSFVNQPQHF. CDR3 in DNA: TGTGCCAGTAGTTTCGTCAATCAGCCCCAGCATTTT.